The 25 T cell receptor beta chains below were found in one sample sequenced in a study of blood T cell repertoires in COVID-19. Profiled with immunoSEQ multiplex PCR; TCRdb holds only in-frame clones, not every one. This table holds roughly 200,000 clones, roughly 82% found once. The sample consisted of PBMCs or T cells enriched from blood (not recorded which). Receptors originate from a woman aged 55-70 years with acute COVID-19.

This chain uses TRBV16 with TRBJ2-7; 8 nucleotides agree with TRBD1. The V gene's germline CDR1 is KGHSY and CDR2 FQNENV. V was pared by 4 bases and J by 6 bases, with 8 bases of the junction left unmatched. The CDR3 is made up of 14 amino acids. The CDR3 protein is CASSPAPGGAEQYF. The CDR3 region has the DNA TGTGCCAGCAGCCCGGCCCCAGGGGGCGCCGAGCAGTACTTC.

This chain joins TRBV12-3 or TRBV12-4 and TRBJ1-2; weak D call: TRBD1 (5 bases). The CDR3 runs 13 residues. Deletions cut 7 bases from V and 8 bases from J, with 17 bases between. As DNA, the CDR3 is TGTGCCAGCACTTCAGGCAGGGTAGGAGGCTACACCTTC. Amino acids: CASTSGRVGGYTF.

This chain connects TRBV12-3 or TRBV12-4 to TRBJ1-1; D is ambiguous. The CDR3 is 13 amino acids. V shed 4 bases and J shed 1 base, with 7 bases lying between them. The CDR3: CASSSRQNTEAFF. The CDR3 DNA reads as TGTGCCAGCAGTTCTAGGCAGAACACTGAAGCTTTCTTT.

The rearrangement links TRBV7-7 to TRBJ2-1, with 12 bases aligning to TRBD2. V trimming: 3 bases; J trimming: 7 bases; junction bases outside the gene matches: 4. The CDR3 loop spans 15 amino acids. Germline CDR1 reads SSHAT; CDR2 reads FNYEAQ (reference sequence). DNA for the CDR3: TGTGCCAGCAGCTTCCGGACTAGCGGGACGAATGAGCAGTTCTTC. It specifies CASSFRTSGTNEQFF.

This clone was seen once. This chain links TRBV18 with TRBJ1-2, with a possible D match to TRBD1 (6 bases). The CDR3 has 15 amino acids. V lost 2 bases to trimming and J lost 2 bases, with 12 bases between them. The germline V gene has CDR1 KGHSH and CDR2 LQKENI. The CDR3 DNA follows: TGTGCCAGCTCACCATCCGAGGGGGGGAACTATGGCTACACCTTC. It is translated as CASSPSEGGNYGYTF.

The chain links TRBV21-1 to TRBJ1-2. TRBV21-1 is classified as a pseudogene. The CDR3 consists of 14 residues. CDR3 sequence (DNA): TGTGCCAGCCCCATTGGGGGGGCGAGCTATGGCTACACCTTC. It specifies CASPIGGASYGYTF.

The chain links TRBV5-1 to TRBJ2-7; possibly TRBD2 for D (6 bases). The CDR3 runs 16 residues. CDR1 and CDR2 (germline): SGHRS, YFSETQ. The germline V and J ends were trimmed by 0 bases and 1 base, with 14 bases remaining between them. CDR3 sequence reads: CASSLGAGPISYEQYF. Written as DNA, the CDR3 is TGCGCCAGCAGCTTGGGGGCGGGACCAATATCCTACGAGCAGTACTTC.

As to this clone: Additional DNA sequences in this sample encode the identical CDR3. The rearrangement uses TRBV5-1 and TRBJ2-3, with 9 nucleotides matching TRBD2. This CDR3 contains 15 residues. The V gene end was trimmed by 2 bases and the J gene end by 1 base; junction bases not matched to a gene: 2. Looked up from germline, CDR1 is SGHRS and CDR2 is YFSETQ. CDR3 in DNA: TGCGCCAGCAGCTTAGGCGGGGGGGGCACAGATACGCAGTATTTT. Its protein is CASSLGGGGTDTQYF.

The V gene is TRBV15, the J gene TRBJ1-2, with 7 bases identical to TRBD1. V gave up 1 base and J gave up 3 bases; unmatched junction bases: 14. Germline V gives CDR1 LNHNV, CDR2 YYDKDF (reference sequence). The CDR3 is made up of 18 amino acids. CDR3 amino acids: CATSRARLNTGQHYGYTF. CDR3 DNA: TGTGCCACCAGCAGAGCTCGATTGAATACGGGACAGCACTATGGCTACACCTTC. Filled out from reference TRBV15 and TRBJ1-2, the complete variable domain reads DAMVIQNPRYQVTQFGKPVTLSCSQTLNHNVMYWYQQKSSQAPKLLFHYYDKDFNNEADTPDNFQSRRPNTSFCFLDIRSPGLGDTAMYLCATSRARLNTGQHYGYTFGSGTRLTVV.

This clone was found a few times. The chain links TRBV7-9 to TRBJ2-1; 12 bases agree with TRBD2. Germline CDR1 reads SEHNR; CDR2 reads FQNEAQ (reference sequence). Trimming at V came to 4 bases and at J to 6 bases, leaving 4 bases not matched to a gene. This CDR3 spans 15 amino acids. CDR3 DNA sequence: TGTGCCAGCAGCTATCGACTAGCGGGAGTCAATGAGCAGTTCTTC. It encodes CASSYRLAGVNEQFF.

The chain carries TRBV11-3 and TRBJ2-1; TRBD2 aligns across 7 bases. The germline V gene has CDR1 SGHNT and CDR2 YENEEA. V dropped 7 bases and J dropped 5; count of bases not matched to a gene: 5. This CDR3 spans 13 amino acids. The CDR3 spells CASKRDSDNEQFF. The CDR3 DNA sequence: TGTGCCAGCAAGCGGGATTCCGACAATGAGCAGTTCTTC.

This clone was seen a few times. The V call is TRBV9, the J call TRBJ2-1; 9 positions match TRBD2. CDR3 length: 16 amino acids. From germline, CDR1 is SGDLS and CDR2 YYNGEE. V shed 2 bases, J shed 9 bases, and the junction held 12 bases outside the gene matches. The CDR3 region is CASSVRAGGTGGEQFF. The CDR3 DNA reads as TGTGCCAGCAGCGTCCGAGCGGGAGGTACCGGGGGTGAGCAGTTCTTC.

This clone appeared a single time. The chain uses TRBV6-2 or TRBV6-3 and TRBJ2-2, with D maybe TRBD1 (5 bases). The V and J ends lost 2 bases and 4 bases respectively, with 14 bases between them. Looked up from germline, CDR1 is MNHEY and CDR2 is SVGEGT. This CDR3 has 16 amino acids. The CDR3 loop is CASSYRGILGTGELFF. CDR3 in DNA: TGTGCCAGCAGTTACAGGGGCATCTTGGGCACCGGGGAGCTGTTTTTT.

The rearrangement links TRBV19 to TRBJ1-2; TRBD1 matches 10 bases. V trimming: 1 base; J trimming: 4 bases; junction bases outside the gene matches: 3. CDR3 length: 15 amino acids. Germline V gene sequence: CDR1 LNHDA, CDR2 SQIVND (reference sequence). This CDR3 is CASSIGGQGVYGYTF. In DNA form, the CDR3 reads TGTGCCAGTAGTATAGGAGGACAGGGGGTCTATGGCTACACCTTC.

This sequence joins TRBV7-6 and TRBJ2-2; weak D call: TRBD2 (6 bases). Germline assignment: CDR1 SGHVS and CDR2 FNYEAQ. The CDR3 extends over 18 amino acids. Trimming shortened V by 2 bases and J by 0 bases, and 16 bases separated the two germline ends. Here the CDR3 DNA reads TGTGCCAGCAGCTTACCACGGGACTCCGACGCGAACACCGGGGAGCTGTTTTTT. Protein sequence: CASSLPRDSDANTGELFF.

A single count supports this clone. The chain has TRBV27 and TRBJ1-1, with TRBD1 as a possible D gene (5 bases). CDR3 length equals 14 residues. Trimming removed 6 bases from V and 2 bases from J, with 13 bases in between. Germline lookup yields CDR1 MNHEY and CDR2 SMNVEV (reference sequence). CDR3 region: CASSPTEENTEAFF. The DNA for the CDR3 is TGTGCCAGCAGCCCGACAGAAGAAAACACTGAAGCTTTCTTT.

V and J are TRBV7-2 and TRBJ2-7, with 7 bases identical to TRBD1. Trimming removed 5 bases from V and 7 bases from J; junction bases left unmatched: 8. The CDR3 totals 13 residues. CDR1 SGHTA and CDR2 FQGNSA come from the germline V gene. DNA for the CDR3: TGTGCCAGCAGCACTGACAGGGTAAGAGAGCAGTACGTC. It is translated as CASSTDRVREQYV.

This sequence joins TRBV3-1 (or the pseudogene TRBV3-2) and TRBJ2-3, with 7 nucleotides matching TRBD1. V trimming: 3 bases; J trimming: 7 bases; junction bases outside the gene matches: 4. The CDR3 has 13 residues. Germline V CDR1 and CDR2: LGHDT, YNNKEL (reference sequence). CDR3 residues: CASSHEQGHTQYF. The CDR3 DNA follows: TGTGCCAGCAGCCATGAACAGGGGCATACGCAGTATTTT.

This chain joins TRBV18 and TRBJ1-2; 11 bases align to TRBD1. Trimming removed 4 bases from V and 4 bases from J; junction bases left unmatched: 5. CDR1 and CDR2 (germline): KGHSH, LQKENI. The CDR3 is 15 residues long. The CDR3 loop reads CASSLGQGAAYGYTF. For the CDR3, the DNA is TGTGCCAGCTCACTAGGACAGGGGGCGGCCTATGGCTACACCTTC.

The rearrangement links TRBV9 to TRBJ2-3; 12 bases agree with TRBD2. The V and J ends lost 0 bases and 2 bases, in that order; junction bases with no gene match: 1. The germline V gene encodes CDR1 SGDLS and CDR2 YYNGEE. The CDR3 is 16 amino acids. The CDR3 DNA sequence: TGTGCCAGCAGCGTAGGACTAGCGGGGGACACAGATACGCAGTATTTT. It codes for CASSVGLAGDTDTQYF. Looking up the rest from reference TRBV9 and TRBJ2-3 gives the full variable domain: DSGVTQTPKHLITATGQRVTLRCSPRSGDLSVYWYQQSLDQGLQFLIQYYNGEERAKGNILERFSAQQFPDLHSELNLSSLELGDSALYFCASSVGLAGDTDTQYFGPGTRLTVL.

V is TRBV30 and J is TRBJ1-4; no definite D call. From germline, CDR1 is GTSNPN and CDR2 SVGIG (reference sequence). V shed 6 bases and J shed 6 bases, with 17 bases lying between them. CDR3 length: 14 residues. The CDR3 DNA is TGTGCCTGCCTTAACTCACGTAGAGATGAAAAACTGTTTTTT. It encodes CACLNSRRDEKLFF. The full variable domain, completed using reference TRBV30 and TRBJ1-4, is SQTIHQWPATLVQPVGSPLSLECTVEGTSNPNLYWYRQAAGRGLQLLFYSVGIGQISSEVPQNLSASRPQDRQFILSSKKLLLSDSGFYLCACLNSRRDEKLFFGSGTQLSVL.

The rearrangement links TRBV29-1 to TRBJ1-1; 7 nucleotides align to TRBD1. The J segment lost 5 bases and the V segment lost 6 bases, leaving 15 bases of the junction unmatched. The CDR3 contains 15 residues. The germline CDR1 and CDR2 sequences are SQVTM and ANQGSEA. CDR3 DNA: TGCAGCGTCCCCCGGACAGGACATGGTGGGACTGAAGCTTTCTTT. Translated, it gives CSVPRTGHGGTEAFF.

The V call is TRBV18, the J call TRBJ2-5, with a tentative D call TRBD1 (5 bases). CDR1 is KGHSH, CDR2 LQKENI, per germline. This CDR3 contains 14 residues. Between the trimmed V and J ends, which lost 1 base and 1 base, there was a span of 7 bases. CDR3 sequence reads: CASSPQGIQETQYF. In DNA, the CDR3 is TGTGCCAGCTCACCACAGGGGATCCAAGAGACCCAGTACTTC.

The chain employs TRBV5-4 and TRBJ1-6; no clear D. This CDR3 is 14 amino acids long. The germline CDR1 and CDR2 sequences are SGHNT and YYREEE (reference sequence). Trimming took off 5 bases at V and 5 bases at J, with 11 bases between the two ends. The CDR3 here is CASRRRTDNSPLHF. The CDR3 DNA reads as TGTGCCAGCAGGAGGAGGACCGATAATTCACCCCTCCACTTT.

This clone showed up just once. The rearrangement uses TRBV5-4 and TRBJ2-7; tentatively, D is TRBD1 (6 bases). The V end lost 0 bases, the J end lost 7 bases, and 17 bases lay between the germline ends. The germline CDR1 and CDR2 sequences are SGHNT and YYREEE (reference sequence). The CDR3 sequence is 15 residues long. This CDR3 reads CASSLAYRGGEEQYF. The CDR3 nucleotides are TGTGCCAGCAGCTTGGCGTACAGAGGGGGTGAGGAGCAGTACTTC.